The rows below give T cell receptor beta chains drawn from one sample of a study of human T cells and chemical hapten exposure. TCRdb processed the RACE reads anew with MiXCR; each CDR3 protein has one entry. The sample contains about 52,000 distinct CDR3 sequences, 9.6% of which appear only once. The sequencing used whole blood, collected in connection with sensitization to the hapten diphenylcyclopropenone (DPC). The receptors here all came from a woman aged 25 to 39 with alopecia areata. Some clones in this sample may be carry-over from other donors' samples. The CDR3 runs from the conserved cysteine through the conserved F or W. A D gene is named only where the DNA matches it firmly. Clone size is not always given. Where it is, it says once, few, many or a class for expanded clones.

v_call	j_call	d_call	clone_size	cdr3_nt	cdr3_aa
TRBV6-2/TRBV6-3	TRBJ1-4	NA	few	TGTGCCAGCAGGTTCCGCGGACAGCCGTTCGAAAAACTGTTTTTT	CASRFRGQPFEKLFF
TRBV3-1	TRBJ2-3	NA	few	TGTGCCAGCAGCCCCAACTATTTACAAGCTCCAGATACGCAGTATTTT	CASSPNYLQAPDTQYF
TRBV14	TRBJ1-6	NA	many	TGTGCCAGCAGCCAAGAGTGGGGAAGGCGTTCACCCCTCCACTTT	CASSQEWGRRSPLHF
TRBV4-1	TRBJ2-3	NA	many	TGCGCCAGCAGCCACGGGACTGCAGATACGCAGTATTTT	CASSHGTADTQYF
TRBV12-3/TRBV12-4	TRBJ1-6	NA	many	TGTGCCAGCAGCCCGGGTGAAGATTCACCCCTCCACTTT	CASSPGEDSPLHF
TRBV2	TRBJ1-5	TRBD1	many	TGTGCCAGCAGCACGACAGGGCGCGGTCAGCCCCAGCATTTT	CASSTTGRGQPQHF
TRBV6-1	TRBJ1-2	TRBD1	many	TGTGCCAGCAGTGAGGACAGGGGGCGTTCGGGCTACACCTTC	CASSEDRGRSGYTF
TRBV12-3/TRBV12-4	TRBJ2-7	NA	few	TGTGCCAGCAGTTTAGGGTTGGTTCCCGCAGAGCAGTACTTC	CASSLGLVPAEQYF
TRBV6-5	TRBJ1-1	TRBD1	NA	TGTGCCAGCAGTTATTCTCCAAGCGGACAGGCAATTGTTAGTTACACTGAAGCTTTCTTT	CASSYSPSGQAIVSYTEAFF
TRBV6-2/TRBV6-3	TRBJ1-5	NA	few	TGTGCCAGCAGTTTCTCAGGGCCCAATCAGCCCCAGCATTTT	CASSFSGPNQPQHF
TRBV28	TRBJ2-3	NA	few	TGTGCCAGCATCCAGCGTCCAGATACGCAGTATTTT	CASIQRPDTQYF
TRBV6-2/TRBV6-3	TRBJ2-2	NA	NA	TGTGCCAGCAGTTACGGTCTCTACGCCACCGGGGAGCTGTTTTTT	CASSYGLYATGELFF
TRBV6-6	TRBJ1-1	NA	few	TGTGCCAGCAGTTCCGGCTACAACACTGAAGCTTTCTTT	CASSSGYNTEAFF
TRBV16	TRBJ1-1	NA	few	TGTGCCAGCAGCCAATTAATAGGCGCCGGAGGAGCTTTCTTT	CASSQLIGAGGAFF
TRBV12-3/TRBV12-4	TRBJ1-5	NA	many	TGTGCCAGCAGTTTATTTCAGGATCAGCCCCAGCATTTT	CASSLFQDQPQHF
TRBV7-3	TRBJ1-1	TRBD1	NA	TGTGCCAGCAGCTGGGACAGGGGCACTGAAGCTTTCTTT	CASSWDRGTEAFF
TRBV20-1	TRBJ1-1	NA	many	TGCAGTGCTAGCCCCCCGCCGGACACTGAAGCTTTCTTT	CSASPPPDTEAFF
TRBV9	TRBJ1-2	TRBD1	many	TGTGCCAGCAGTCAAGGACAGGGGCGACGGGGCTACACCTTC	CASSQGQGRRGYTF
TRBV20-1	TRBJ1-6	NA	NA	TGCAGTGCCCTCACGCGGGGGGTCTATAATTCACCCCTCCACTTT	CSALTRGVYNSPLHF
TRBV10-3	TRBJ2-3	TRBD1	few	TGTGCCATCACCGGACAGGGGGAGGATACGCAGTATTTT	CAITGQGEDTQYF
TRBV15	TRBJ1-5	NA	few	TGTGCCACCAGCAGAGCCGATCAGCCCCAGCATTTT	CATSRADQPQHF
TRBV19	TRBJ2-1	TRBD2	many	TGTGCCAGTAGTCCGACTGGCGGGGGGTACAATGAGCAGTTCTTC	CASSPTGGGYNEQFF
TRBV2	TRBJ2-4	NA	many	TGTGCCAGCAGTGAGTGGGGGGCCAAAAACATTCAGTACTTC	CASSEWGAKNIQYF
TRBV7-6	TRBJ1-5	NA	many	TGTGCCAGCAGCTTACTCAATCAGCCCCAGCATTTT	CASSLLNQPQHF
TRBV5-6	TRBJ1-2	NA	NA	TGTGCCAGCAGCGACACGGCAGGCCAGAAGTCCTACACCTTC	CASSDTAGQKSYTF
TRBV12-3/TRBV12-4	TRBJ2-3	TRBD2	many	TGTGCCAGCAGCGGGGGGGGTAGCACAGATACGCAGTATTTT	CASSGGGSTDTQYF
TRBV27	TRBJ2-6	NA	NA	TGTGCCAGCAAAACAGGTTACTCTGGGGCCAACGTCCTGACTTTC	CASKTGYSGANVLTF
TRBV7-2	TRBJ2-3	TRBD2	NA	TGTGCCAGCAGCTTAAGTGGGACTAGCGGGGCCCGGGATACGCAGTATTTT	CASSLSGTSGARDTQYF
TRBV7-2	TRBJ2-2	TRBD1	NA	TGTGCCAGCAGCCCTTTAAGGGGGCTGAACACCGGGGAGCTGTTTTTT	CASSPLRGLNTGELFF
TRBV7-2	TRBJ2-3	TRBD2	few	TGTGCCAGCAGCTTAGCCCGAGCGGGGGGCACAGATACGCAGTATTTT	CASSLARAGGTDTQYF
TRBV20-1	TRBJ2-7	TRBD2	many	TGCAGTGCAACCGGGGGGGTCTACGAGCAGTACTTC	CSATGGVYEQYF
TRBV7-2	TRBJ1-2	NA	NA	TGTGCCAGCAGCTTGCGCGGACAGTATGGCTACACCTTC	CASSLRGQYGYTF
TRBV5-6	TRBJ2-2	NA	few	TGTGCCAGCAGCTTGGAAACAGCTTTCACCGGGGAGCTGTTTTTT	CASSLETAFTGELFF
TRBV24-1	TRBJ2-5	TRBD2	many	TGTGCCACCAGTGGAGGGCGGAAAGCGGGGGGCCAAGAGACCCAGTACTTC	CATSGGRKAGGQETQYF
TRBV6-6	TRBJ2-3	NA	many	TGTGCCAGCACTACAGGAGGCACAGATACGCAGTATTTT	CASTTGGTDTQYF
TRBV30	TRBJ2-7	NA	NA	TGTGCCTGGAGTGGGTCAGTTGAGCAGTACTTC	CAWSGSVEQYF
TRBV12-3/TRBV12-4	TRBJ1-6	TRBD1	many	TGTGCCAGCAGTCCTTGGACAGGATATAATTCACCCCTCCACTTT	CASSPWTGYNSPLHF
TRBV6-5	TRBJ1-2	NA	NA	TGTGCCAGCAGTTACCAACCCACAGGGTCTAACTATGGCTACACCTTC	CASSYQPTGSNYGYTF
TRBV6-2/TRBV6-3	TRBJ2-2	TRBD1	few	TGTGCCAGCAGCCTGGGACAGGGACCAACCGGGGAGCTGTTTTTT	CASSLGQGPTGELFF
TRBV3-1	TRBJ2-3	TRBD1	NA	TGTGCCAGCAGCCCTACAGGGGGCGCGTCAGATACGCAGTATTTT	CASSPTGGASDTQYF
TRBV14	TRBJ2-7	TRBD1	NA	TGTGCCAGCAGCCACTTGGGACAGGGGTTCGACGAGCAGTACTTC	CASSHLGQGFDEQYF
TRBV5-6	TRBJ2-3	NA	NA	TGTGCCAGCAGCCCGGACTTAGTCCGAGCGCGTACGCAGTATTTT	CASSPDLVRARTQYF
TRBV9	TRBJ2-1	TRBD1	many	TGTGCCAGCGGGGACAGGGATGATGAGCAGTTCTTC	CASGDRDDEQFF
TRBV7-2	TRBJ2-3	TRBD2	NA	TGTGCCGGTCTAGCGGACTACACAGATACGCAGTATTTT	CAGLADYTDTQYF
TRBV5-6	TRBJ2-1	NA	NA	TGTGCCAGCAGCCCGTACGGACAGTACAATGAGCAGTTCTTC	CASSPYGQYNEQFF
TRBV7-3	TRBJ1-3	NA	few	TGTGCCAGCAGCCCTCAGGCCTGGGCTGGAAACACCATATATTTT	CASSPQAWAGNTIYF
TRBV12-3/TRBV12-4	TRBJ2-2	TRBD1	many	TGTGCCAGCAGTGGACAGGGGGCCACGAACACCGGGGAGCTGTTTTTT	CASSGQGATNTGELFF
TRBV6-2/TRBV6-3	TRBJ2-5	NA	few	TGTGCCAGCAGTTATGTCGTTGAGGAGACCCAGTACTTC	CASSYVVEETQYF
TRBV12-3/TRBV12-4	TRBJ2-7	NA	few	TGTGCCAGCAGATCAGGGGTCCTCGGATCCTACGAGCAGTACTTC	CASRSGVLGSYEQYF